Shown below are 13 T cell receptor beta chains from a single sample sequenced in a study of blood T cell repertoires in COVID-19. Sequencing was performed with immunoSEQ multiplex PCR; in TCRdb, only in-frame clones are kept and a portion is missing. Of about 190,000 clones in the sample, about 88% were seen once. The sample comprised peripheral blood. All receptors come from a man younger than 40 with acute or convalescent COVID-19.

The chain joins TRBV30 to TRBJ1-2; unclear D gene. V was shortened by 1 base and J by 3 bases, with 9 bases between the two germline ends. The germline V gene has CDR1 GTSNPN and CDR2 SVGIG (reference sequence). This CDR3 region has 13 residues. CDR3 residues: CAWSDEIYYGYTF. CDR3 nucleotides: TGTGCCTGGAGTGACGAGATCTACTATGGCTACACCTTC.

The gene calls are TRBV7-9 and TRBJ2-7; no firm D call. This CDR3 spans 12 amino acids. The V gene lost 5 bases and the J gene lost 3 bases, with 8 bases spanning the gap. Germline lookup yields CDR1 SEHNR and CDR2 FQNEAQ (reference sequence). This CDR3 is CASSVHRYEQYF. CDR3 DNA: TGTGCCAGCAGCGTACACCGCTACGAGCAGTACTTC.

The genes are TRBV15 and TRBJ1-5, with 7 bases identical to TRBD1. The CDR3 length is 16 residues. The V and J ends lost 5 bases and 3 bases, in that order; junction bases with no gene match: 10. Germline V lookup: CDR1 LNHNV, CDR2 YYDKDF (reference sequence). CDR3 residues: CATSPRGRGANQPQHF. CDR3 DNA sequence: TGTGCCACCAGCCCCAGAGGCAGGGGGGCCAATCAGCCCCAGCATTTT.

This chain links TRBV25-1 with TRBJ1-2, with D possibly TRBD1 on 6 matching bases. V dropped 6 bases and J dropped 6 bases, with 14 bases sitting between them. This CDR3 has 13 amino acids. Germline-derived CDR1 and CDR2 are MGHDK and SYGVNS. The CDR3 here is CASRDTGTNGYTF. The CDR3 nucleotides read TGTGCCAGCAGGGACACAGGGACGAATGGCTACACCTTC.

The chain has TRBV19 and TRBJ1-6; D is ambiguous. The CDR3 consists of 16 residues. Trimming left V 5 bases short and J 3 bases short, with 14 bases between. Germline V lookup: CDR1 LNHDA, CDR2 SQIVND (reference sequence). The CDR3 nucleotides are TGTGCCAGTAGTCCTTTTGGCGGTTACTATAATTCACCCCTCCACTTT. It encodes CASSPFGGYYNSPLHF. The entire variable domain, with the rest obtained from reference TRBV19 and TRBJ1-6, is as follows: DGGITQSPKYLFRKEGQNVTLSCEQNLNHDAMYWYRQDPGQGLRLIYYSQIVNDFQKGDIAEGYSVSREKKESFPLTVTSAQKNPTAFYLCASSPFGGYYNSPLHFGNGTRLTVT.

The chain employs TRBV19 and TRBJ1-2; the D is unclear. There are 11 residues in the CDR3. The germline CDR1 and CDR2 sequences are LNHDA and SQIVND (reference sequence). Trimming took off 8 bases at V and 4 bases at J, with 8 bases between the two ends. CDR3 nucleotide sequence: TGTGCCAGTCTTGAGGGCTATGGCTACACCTTC. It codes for CASLEGYGYTF. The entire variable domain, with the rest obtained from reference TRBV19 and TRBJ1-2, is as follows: DGGITQSPKYLFRKEGQNVTLSCEQNLNHDAMYWYRQDPGQGLRLIYYSQIVNDFQKGDIAEGYSVSREKKESFPLTVTSAQKNPTAFYLCASLEGYGYTFGSGTRLTVV.

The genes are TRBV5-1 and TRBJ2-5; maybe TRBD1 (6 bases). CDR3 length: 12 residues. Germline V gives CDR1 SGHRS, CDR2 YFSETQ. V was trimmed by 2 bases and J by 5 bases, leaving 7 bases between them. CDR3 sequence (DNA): TGCGCCAGCAGCTTCCAGGGGGAGACCCAGTACTTC. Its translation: CASSFQGETQYF.

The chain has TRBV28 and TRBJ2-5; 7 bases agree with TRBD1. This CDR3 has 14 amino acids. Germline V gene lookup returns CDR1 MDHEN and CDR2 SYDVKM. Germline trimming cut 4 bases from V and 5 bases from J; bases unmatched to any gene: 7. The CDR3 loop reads CASSSPARGETQYF. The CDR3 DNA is TGTGCCAGCAGTTCCCCAGCCAGGGGGGAGACCCAGTACTTC.

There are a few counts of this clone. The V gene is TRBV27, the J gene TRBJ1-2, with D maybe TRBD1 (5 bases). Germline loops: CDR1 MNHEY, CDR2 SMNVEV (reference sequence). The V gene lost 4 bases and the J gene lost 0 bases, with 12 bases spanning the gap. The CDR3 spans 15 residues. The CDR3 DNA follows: TGTGCCAGCAGTTCGACAGCCTCCCCTAACTATGGCTACACCTTC. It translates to CASSSTASPNYGYTF.

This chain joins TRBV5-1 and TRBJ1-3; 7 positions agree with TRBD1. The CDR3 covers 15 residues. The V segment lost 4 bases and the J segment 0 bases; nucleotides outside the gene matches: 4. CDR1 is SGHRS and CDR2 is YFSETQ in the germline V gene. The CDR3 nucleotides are TGCGCCAGCAGCCCGGACAGGAACTCTGGAAACACCATATATTTT. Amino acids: CASSPDRNSGNTIYF.

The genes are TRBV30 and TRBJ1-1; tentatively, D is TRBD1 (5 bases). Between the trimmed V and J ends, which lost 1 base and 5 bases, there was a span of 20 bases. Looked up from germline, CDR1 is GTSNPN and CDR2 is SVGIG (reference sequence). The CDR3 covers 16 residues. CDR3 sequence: CAWSASRVIGITEAFF. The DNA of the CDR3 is TGTGCCTGGAGTGCATCCAGGGTGATCGGAATAACTGAAGCTTTCTTT.

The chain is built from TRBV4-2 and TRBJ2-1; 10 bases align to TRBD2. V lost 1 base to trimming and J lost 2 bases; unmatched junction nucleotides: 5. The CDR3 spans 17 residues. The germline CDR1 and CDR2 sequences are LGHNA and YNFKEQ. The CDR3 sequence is CASSQALAGEAYNEQFF. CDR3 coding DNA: TGTGCCAGCAGCCAAGCCCTAGCGGGAGAAGCCTACAATGAGCAGTTCTTC.

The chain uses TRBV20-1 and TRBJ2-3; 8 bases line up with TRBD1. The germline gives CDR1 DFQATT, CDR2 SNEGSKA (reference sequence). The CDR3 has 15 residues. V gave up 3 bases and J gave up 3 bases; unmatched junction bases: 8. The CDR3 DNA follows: TGCAGTGCTAGTCCAGGGGGCAGGGGTACAGATACGCAGTATTTT. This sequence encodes CSASPGGRGTDTQYF.